The 17 T cell receptor beta chains presented below share a single source sample, sequenced in a study of human T cells and chemical hapten exposure. The time point denotes: patch test 1, 2 weeks after DPC sensitization. Treatment here: therapeutic diphenylcyclopropenone sensitization with weekly scalp DPC. TCRdb re-derived calls from the RACE reads in MiXCR, one entry per CDR3 protein. The profile covers about 120,000 distinct CDR3 sequences, with roughly 13% appearing a single time and 0.92% taken by the ten largest. Sequenced here: whole blood, sampled in connection with sensitization to the hapten diphenylcyclopropenone (DPC). Source of these receptors: a man aged 18 to 29 with alopecia areata. Some clones in this sample may be carry-over from other donors' samples.

In this sample, this clonotype turned up a few times. V and J are TRBV27 and TRBJ2-2; D remains unclear. The V gene's germline CDR1 is MNHEY and CDR2 SMNVEV (reference sequence). The CDR3 runs 13 residues. With 4 bases removed from V and 4 bases from J, the gap between germline ends came to 7 bases. The CDR3 loop is CASSSAATGELFF. CDR3 nucleotides: TGTGCCAGCAGTTCCGCGGCCACCGGGGAGCTGTTTTTT.

CDR3 sequence reads: CASRQGERTYEQYV. As DNA, the CDR3 is TGTGCCAGCAGGCAGGGGGAGAGAACCTACGAGCAGTACGTC. The rearrangement uses TRBV2 and TRBJ2-7; 7 bases align to TRBD1. J lost 2 bases, V lost 6 bases, and 7 bases had no gene match. This CDR3 contains 14 residues. Looked up from germline, CDR1 is SNHLY and CDR2 is FYNNEI.

The J gene is TRBJ2-1, the V gene TRBV7-3; D gene uncertain. The CDR3 extends over 13 amino acids. Germline V CDR1 and CDR2: SGHTA, FQGTGA. V lost 5 bases to trimming and J lost 6 bases, with 11 bases between them. CDR3 in DNA: TGTGCCAGCAGCCCCGACATCTCCAATGAGCAGTTCTTC. It encodes CASSPDISNEQFF.

In its sample, this clonotype was seen a few times. The chain employs TRBV7-9 and TRBJ1-3; tentatively, D is TRBD1 (6 bases). CDR1 is SEHNR and CDR2 is FQNEAQ in the germline V gene (reference sequence). The ends were cut back, 5 bases at V and 1 base at J, with 9 bases in the middle. The CDR3 has 14 residues. The CDR3 region has the DNA TGTGCCAGCAGCGTAACAGGGTCTGGAAACACCATATATTTT. Translated, it gives CASSVTGSGNTIYF. The complete variable domain, with remaining parts taken from reference TRBV7-9 and TRBJ1-3, reads DTGVSQNPRHKITKRGQNVTFRCDPISEHNRLYWYRQTLGQGPEFLTYFQNEAQLEKSRLLSDRFSAERPKGSFSTLEIQRTEQGDSAMYLCASSVTGSGNTIYFGEGSWLTVV.

This rearrangement joins TRBV20-1 to TRBJ2-6; D ambiguous. CDR3 length: 14 residues. Germline loops: CDR1 DFQATT, CDR2 SNEGSKA (reference sequence). V shed 1 base and J shed 0 bases, with 4 bases lying between them. DNA of the CDR3: TGCAGTGCTAGAGCGACCTCTGGGGCCAACGTCCTGACTTTC. Amino acid sequence: CSARATSGANVLTF.

This clonotype was seen only a few times. This chain links TRBV20-1 with TRBJ1-1, with 10 bases that match TRBD1. The length of the CDR3 is 14 residues. After removal of 6 bases from V and 1 base from J, the junction contained 5 bases not matched to a gene. In germline, CDR1 is DFQATT, CDR2 SNEGSKA (reference sequence). The CDR3 DNA sequence: TGCAGTGCAGGGACAGGGGCCCAGAACACTGAAGCTTTCTTT. Its translation is CSAGTGAQNTEAFF.

Ten or more counts support this clonotype. This sequence joins TRBV6-5 and TRBJ1-6; TRBD1 matches 10 bases. Trimming at V came to 6 bases and at J to 7 bases, leaving 9 bases not matched to a gene. The V gene's germline CDR1 is MNHEY and CDR2 SVGAGI. The CDR3 spans 16 residues. CDR3 bases: TGTGCCAGCAGCCCCGAACCGGGACAGGGGAATTCACCCCTCCACTTT. Its translation is CASSPEPGQGNSPLHF.

The rearrangement links TRBV12-3 or TRBV12-4 to TRBJ1-4, with no clear D. The CDR3 has 15 amino acids. V lost 6 bases, J lost 14 bases, and 25 bases lay in between. Here the CDR3 reads CASSPATISVAVLFF. In DNA, the CDR3 is TGTGCCAGCAGCCCTGCGACAATATCCGTCGCCGTCCTGTTTTTT.

Written as DNA, the CDR3 is TGCAGCGTTGAATTTGTAACAGGGGGTAGCACAGATACGCAGTATTTT. It encodes CSVEFVTGGSTDTQYF. V usage is TRBV29-1 and J usage is TRBJ2-3, with 8 positions matching TRBD1. CDR1 SQVTM and CDR2 ANQGSEA come from the germline V gene. V dropped 2 bases and J dropped 0; count of bases not matched to a gene: 7. This CDR3 spans 16 amino acids.

This sequence joins TRBV2 and TRBJ2-2; D unresolved. Per germline, CDR1 SNHLY and CDR2 FYNNEI. This CDR3 is built from 14 residues. V lost 4 bases to trimming and J lost 0 bases, with 6 bases between them. The CDR3 loop reads CASSAIANTGELFF. The CDR3 nucleotides are TGTGCCAGCAGTGCGATCGCGAACACCGGGGAGCTGTTTTTT.

The chain joins TRBV20-1 to TRBJ2-1, with 9 nucleotides matching TRBD2. This CDR3 has 13 residues. Germline loops: CDR1 DFQATT, CDR2 SNEGSKA (reference sequence). The V and J ends lost 6 bases and 10 bases, in that order; junction bases with no gene match: 10. CDR3 coding DNA: TGCAGTGCCCTGACTAGCGGTTACCTAGAGCAGTTCTTC. It specifies CSALTSGYLEQFF.

A few counts support this clonotype. The CDR3 bases are TGTGCCAGTACAGGGATCACTGGGGCCAACGTCCTGACTTTC. Amino acid sequence: CASTGITGANVLTF. This chain links TRBV19 with TRBJ2-6; the D gene is possibly TRBD1 (5 bases). Trimming removed 7 bases at V and 2 bases at J, with 9 bases between. Per germline, CDR1 LNHDA and CDR2 SQIVND (reference sequence). CDR3 length: 14 amino acids.

This clonotype has more than one count but fewer than ten. The chain uses TRBV4-3 and TRBJ1-2; no firm D call. Per the germline V gene, CDR1 is LGHNA and CDR2 is YSLEER. The CDR3 is 14 residues long. Trimming cost V 1 base and J 2 bases, with 8 bases left between them. This CDR3 reads CASSQATVNYGYTF. CDR3 bases: TGCGCCAGCAGCCAAGCCACAGTGAACTATGGCTACACCTTC.

This sequence joins TRBV7-9 and TRBJ2-6, with D possibly being TRBD1 or TRBD2 (5 bases each). CDR3 length equals 17 residues. Germline V gives CDR1 SEHNR, CDR2 FQNEAQ (reference sequence). Trimming cost V 5 bases and J 2 bases, with 16 bases left between them. In DNA form, the CDR3 reads TGTGCCAGCAGCGGTACAGTTCTGGGGGCTGGGGCCAACGTCCTGACTTTC. Its protein is CASSGTVLGAGANVLTF.

V is TRBV29-1 and J is TRBJ1-1; 7 bases map to TRBD1. The germline V gene has CDR1 SQVTM and CDR2 ANQGSEA. V shed 5 bases and J 1 base; nucleotides not matched to a gene: 13. The CDR3 contains 16 residues. CDR3 sequence (DNA): TGCAGCGTTATTGACAGGGTGACCCTCCCGAACACTGAAGCTTTCTTT. Translation gives CSVIDRVTLPNTEAFF.

This clonotype was counted only a few times. This chain links TRBV7-7 with TRBJ2-1; unclear D gene. Trimming took 6 bases from V and 6 from J, leaving 12 bases between them. The germline CDR1 and CDR2 sequences are SSHAT and FNYEAQ (reference sequence). This CDR3 comprises 13 residues. The chain's CDR3 is CASSREPINEQFF. In nucleotides, the CDR3 is TGTGCCAGCAGTCGTGAACCGATCAATGAGCAGTTCTTC.

This clonotype was counted once. The chain is built from TRBV25-1 and TRBJ1-6; D call uncertain. Germline loops: CDR1 MGHDK, CDR2 SYGVNS. The CDR3 spans 12 residues. Trimming removed 2 bases from V and 10 bases from J, with 6 bases in between. CDR3 residues: CASSENASPLHF. The CDR3 coding sequence is TGTGCCAGCAGTGAAAACGCCTCACCCCTCCACTTT.